Ten or more counts support the clone carrying this T cell receptor beta chain. An oligo carrying a UMI was ligated to the cDNA 3' end. The first PCR ran roughly 4 cycles with an equimolar RC1.1 and RC1.2 beta primer mix. A single record per CDR3 protein comes from TCRdb applying MiXCR to the UMI-ligation and nested PCR reads. The sample has more than 55,000 distinct CDR3 sequences, roughly an eighth seen once. This record belongs to a study of quantifying T cell responses using KT2 cells. In the study overall: Reverse transcription used primers in the TCR alpha and beta constant regions.

Germline V gives CDR1 SEHNR, CDR2 FQNEAQ (reference sequence). Trimming shortened V by 0 bases and J by 6 bases, and 8 bases separated the two germline ends. The CDR3 runs to 13 residues. V gene TRBV7-9 combines with J gene TRBJ1-1; D is undetermined. Sample: PBMCs spiked with cells of the T cell clone KT2. This clonotype was sampled from a human donor. This chain's CDR3 is CASSLAGRSEAFF. DNA of the CDR3: TGTGCCAGCAGCTTAGCAGGCAGATCTGAAGCTTTCTTT. The whole variable domain, remainder taken from reference TRBV7-9 and TRBJ1-1, is DTGVSQNPRHKITKRGQNVTFRCDPISEHNRLYWYRQTLGQGPEFLTYFQNEAQLEKSRLLSDRFSAERPKGSFSTLEIQRTEQGDSAMYLCASSLAGRSEAFFGQGTRLTVV.